The 26 T cell receptor beta chains below come from one sample, sequenced in a study of molecular identifiers for immune sequencing clone quantification. Via MiXCR, TCRdb re-called the PCR reads, giving one row per CDR3 protein. This table holds about 12,000 distinct CDR3 sequences, under 20% found once. Sequencing was done on a sample of naive CD8+ T cells from blood, with Jurkat cell RNA spiked in. Subset defined: FACS-sorted CD8+CD4-CCR7+CD45RA+ naive T cells. These receptors all come from a human donor in good health. Some libraries in this study had Jurkat cell RNA spiked in.

This clonotype was recorded many times. The chain recombines TRBV27 with TRBJ2-2; 12 bases fit TRBD2. J lost 6 bases, V lost 0 bases, and 5 bases had no gene match. The CDR3 covers 17 residues. The germline CDR1 and CDR2 sequences are MNHEY and SMNVEV (reference sequence). The CDR3 region has the DNA TGTGCCAGCAGTTTATCACCGACTAGCGGGAGTGCCGGGGAGCTGTTTTTT. Translation: CASSLSPTSGSAGELFF.

Remarks on this clonotype: A much larger clone differs by one base, so this may be a read error. This chain links TRBV18 with TRBJ1-6; perhaps TRBD1 as D (6 bases). CDR1 and CDR2 from the germline V gene are KGHSH and LQKENI. The CDR3 is 14 amino acids. CDR3 DNA sequence: TGTGCCAGCCCAGCGGGACACTGGATTTCACCCCCCCACTTT. Encoded protein: CASPAGHWISPPHF.

This clonotype was observed many times. This chain connects TRBV2 to TRBJ2-1; 7 bases are a match to TRBD2. V shed 6 bases and J 2 bases; nucleotides not matched to a gene: 10. CDR1 and CDR2 (germline): SNHLY, FYNNEI. The CDR3 is 16 amino acids. The CDR3, as DNA: TGTGCCAGCAGACGGTCGGCGGGAGCGGCCTACAATGAGCAGTTCTTC. Translation: CASRRSAGAAYNEQFF.

To note about this clonotype: A read error may be the cause here, since a much bigger clone is one base away. The chain employs TRBV2 and TRBJ1-5; D is unresolved. The CDR3 is 16 amino acids. Germline CDR1 is SNHLY and CDR2 is FYNNEI. V lost 2 bases to trimming and J lost 2 bases, with 13 bases between them. This chain's CDR3 is CASSESWIGRNQPQHF. The CDR3 DNA is TGTGCCAGCAGTGAATCTTGGATAGGGCGCAATCAGCCCCAGCATTTT.

At least ten counts were recorded for this clonotype. The CDR3 is CASSLYKGASDEQYF. The CDR3 DNA sequence: TGCGCCAGCAGCTTATATAAGGGGGCAAGCGACGAGCAGTACTTC. The chain carries TRBV5-1 and TRBJ2-7; TRBD1 matches 7 bases. The CDR3 has 15 residues. Germline V gene lookup returns CDR1 SGHRS and CDR2 YFSETQ. The ends lost 2 bases at V and 5 bases at J; junction bases unmatched: 10.

This clonotype was counted only a few times. This may be a read error, as it is one base from a much larger clone. This chain joins TRBV10-3 and TRBJ2-7; D gene unclear. There are 16 residues in the CDR3. CDR1 and CDR2 from the germline V gene are ENHRY and SYGVKD. CDR3 loop: CAISENPPRSSHEQYF. In DNA form, the CDR3 reads TGTGCCATCAGTGAGAATCCGCCCCGGAGCTCCCACGAGCAGTACTTC.

In this sample, this clonotype turned up many times. CDR3 bases: TGTGCCACCCTGGTCACCGGGGAGCTGTTTTTT. Protein: CATLVTGELFF. The chain combines TRBV19 with TRBJ2-2; no reliable D call. The CDR3 spans 11 residues. The germline V gene has CDR1 LNHDA and CDR2 SQIVND (reference sequence). The ends were cut back, 10 bases at V and 4 bases at J, with 7 bases in the middle.

As to this clonotype: The junction departs from germline at one end; a sequencing error may be responsible. The chain carries TRBV7-3 and TRBJ2-3; 10 bases agree with TRBD2. Germline lookup yields CDR1 SGHTA and CDR2 FQGTGA. The CDR3 covers 16 residues. The CDR3 nucleotides are TGTGCCAGCAGCGTAACTGGGACTAGCGGCACAGATACGCAGTATTTT. Its protein is CASSVTGTSGTDTQYF.

This clonotype was seen at least ten times. The J gene is TRBJ2-7, the V gene TRBV11-2; TRBD2 matches 12 bases. The junction had 12 bases not matched to a gene; V was cut back by 5 bases and J by 1 base. The CDR3 consists of 18 residues. Germline V lookup: CDR1 SGHAT, CDR2 FQNNGV. This chain's CDR3 is CASSLVGLAGGLSYEQYF. DNA for the CDR3: TGTGCCAGCAGCCTCGTTGGGCTAGCGGGAGGGCTGTCCTACGAGCAGTACTTC.

The genes are TRBV12-3 or TRBV12-4 and TRBJ2-7; 7 nucleotides line up with TRBD1. CDR3 size: 15 residues. The V segment lost 6 bases and the J segment 4 bases; nucleotides outside the gene matches: 12. The CDR3 is CASRAYRGRSYEQYF. In nucleotides, the CDR3 is TGTGCCAGCAGAGCCTACAGGGGACGGTCTTACGAGCAGTACTTC.

With respect to this clonotype: It is likely a read error, because the conserved phenylalanine at the end of the CDR3 is missing. This chain joins TRBV5-3 and TRBJ2-3, with D perhaps given as TRBD1 or TRBD2 (5 bases each). TRBV5-3 is labeled an ORF, and its function is uncertain. The CDR3 totals 15 residues. CDR3 sequence: CASSLGGGDTDTQYS. Written as DNA, the CDR3 is TGTGCCAGCAGCTTGGGTGGGGGAGACACAGATACGCAGTATTCT.

As for this clonotype: One junction end does not reproduce the germline sequence, and a read error may be involved. This chain links TRBV6-2 or TRBV6-3 with TRBJ2-7, with TRBD1 identical over 8 bases. CDR3 length equals 15 residues. Germline V gene sequence: CDR1 MNHEY, CDR2 SVGEGT. The CDR3 is CASSYSPGGYYEQHF. CDR3 nucleotide sequence: TGTGCCAGCAGTTACTCCCCAGGGGGCTACTACGAGCAGCACTTC.

Only a few counts were recorded for this clonotype. This rearrangement joins TRBV5-4 to TRBJ2-7; D possibly matches TRBD1 or TRBD2 (6 bases each). The CDR3 length is 13 residues. Germline loops: CDR1 SGHNT, CDR2 YYREEE (reference sequence). V was pared by 3 bases and J by 7 bases, with 14 bases between. CDR3: CASSWGTGREQYF. The CDR3 DNA reads TGTGCCAGCAGCTGGGGCACAGGGAGGGAGCAGTACTTC. Full variable domain (missing parts from reference TRBV5-4 and TRBJ2-7): ETGVTQSPTHLIKTRGQQVTLRCSSQSGHNTVSWYQQALGQGPQFIFQYYREEENGRGNFPPRFSGLQFPNYSSELNVNALELDDSALYLCASSWGTGREQYFGPGTRLTVT.

The rearrangement joins TRBV20-1 to TRBJ2-1, with D tentatively TRBD2 (5 bases). The germline CDR1 and CDR2 sequences are DFQATT and SNEGSKA (reference sequence). V was cut by 4 bases and J by 3 bases, with 16 bases left in between. The CDR3 runs to 15 residues. The CDR3 loop is CSAKDPGVGYNEQFF. The DNA of the CDR3 is TGCAGTGCTAAAGATCCCGGGGTTGGCTACAATGAGCAGTTCTTC.

This clonotype has a single count. A much larger clone lies a single base off, so this may be a read error. V and J are TRBV27 and TRBJ2-1; D is ambiguous. Germline V lookup: CDR1 MNHEY, CDR2 SMNVEV (reference sequence). The CDR3 length is 13 residues. This chain's CDR3 is CASSLVRGLELFF. The CDR3 bases are TGTGCCAGCAGTCTGGTGCGAGGTCTTGAGCTGTTCTTC.

By share, this clonotype counts as medium-sized. V and J are TRBV29-1 and TRBJ2-2; no reliable D call. From germline, CDR1 is SQVTM and CDR2 ANQGSEA. This CDR3 region has 15 residues. Trimming removed 2 bases at V and 2 bases at J, with 12 bases between. The CDR3 sequence: CSVEIPQLNTGELFF. DNA of the CDR3: TGCAGCGTTGAAATACCACAGCTCAACACCGGGGAGCTGTTTTTT.

This clonotype is termed medium-sized. The chain is built from TRBV4-1 and TRBJ2-7; D may be TRBD1 (5 bases). V dropped 0 bases and J dropped 3 bases, with 9 bases sitting between them. CDR1 is MGHRA, CDR2 YSYEKL, per germline. The CDR3 length is 14 residues. The DNA for the CDR3 is TGCGCCAGCAGCCAAGATGACAGCCACTACGAGCAGTACTTC. Protein product: CASSQDDSHYEQYF.

This clonotype has at least ten counts. This rearrangement joins TRBV7-9 to TRBJ1-1, with unresolved D. The CDR3 loop spans 14 amino acids. Trimming cost V 3 bases and J 1 base, with 9 bases left between them. Germline CDR1 SEHNR, CDR2 FQNEAQ (reference sequence). CDR3 loop: CASSFQVTNTEAFF. The CDR3 DNA reads TGTGCCAGCAGCTTTCAGGTGACGAACACTGAAGCTTTCTTT.

In its sample, this clonotype was seen a few times. Being one base from a much bigger clone, this may be a read error. This sequence joins TRBV6-6 and TRBJ2-7; 15 bases are shared with TRBD2. Germline loops: CDR1 MNHNY, CDR2 SVGAGI (reference sequence). With 6 bases clipped from V and 1 base from J, the junction kept 10 bases outside the gene matches. This CDR3 spans 18 amino acids. CDR3 sequence: CASSRGTSGRLRSYEQYF. As DNA, the CDR3 is TGTGCCAGCAGCAGAGGGACTAGCGGGAGGCTCAGGTCCTACGAGCAGTACTTC.

Regarding this clonotype: This may be a read error, as it is one base from a much larger clone. This CDR3 is missing its conserved last phenylalanine or tryptophan, likely due to a read error. This sequence joins TRBV9 and TRBJ1-1; 12 bases align to TRBD1. The CDR3 is 14 residues long. V gave up 4 bases and J gave up 6 bases; unmatched junction bases: 4. Germline CDR1 reads SGDLS; CDR2 reads YYNGEE. CDR3 DNA: TGTGCCAGCAGCTTCGGGACAGGGGGCGCTGAAGCTTTCCTT. Its translation is CASSFGTGGAEAFL.

This clonotype was detected ten times or more. The chain uses TRBV5-6 and TRBJ1-1; perhaps TRBD1 as D (5 bases). V gave up 4 bases and J gave up 0 bases, with 7 bases separating them. The V gene's germline CDR1 is SGHDT and CDR2 YYEEEE. CDR3 length: 13 amino acids. Here the CDR3 reads CASSTGLNTEAFF. CDR3 nucleotides: TGTGCCAGCAGCACAGGACTGAACACTGAAGCTTTCTTT.

By sample share, this clonotype is medium-sized. The chain employs TRBV28 and TRBJ2-7; 7 bases are a match to TRBD1. This CDR3 is built from 12 residues. The J segment lost 7 bases and the V segment lost 5 bases, leaving 5 bases of the junction unmatched. In germline, CDR1 is MDHEN, CDR2 SYDVKM. CDR3 protein: CASSLRTGEQYF. CDR3 DNA: TGTGCCAGCAGTCTCCGGACAGGAGAGCAGTACTTC.

By share of the sample, this clonotype is medium-sized (0.01 to 0.1%). The chain links TRBV5-4 to TRBJ2-3; 8 bases align to TRBD2. The length of the CDR3 is 16 residues. Trimming cost V 4 bases and J 1 base; bases outside gene matches: 8. CDR1 and CDR2 from the germline V gene are SGHNT and YYREEE (reference sequence). The CDR3 protein is CASSPRPGGGTDTQYF. The DNA of the CDR3 is TGTGCCAGCAGCCCCCGACCCGGGGGGGGCACAGATACGCAGTATTTT.

This clonotype was counted between two and nine times. It may be a read error: a sequence one base away is much more abundant. This rearrangement joins TRBV5-4 to TRBJ2-7, with D maybe TRBD2 (5 bases). Per the germline V gene, CDR1 is SGHNT and CDR2 is YYREEE (reference sequence). The CDR3 contains 17 residues. The CDR3 DNA sequence: TGTGCCAGCAGCCGTCAGACCGGGCCCCGCGGGTCCTACGAGCAGTGCTTC. This codes for CASSRQTGPRGSYEQCF.

Notes on this clonotype: This may be a read error: a much more frequent sequence differs by one nucleotide. J is TRBJ2-1 and V is TRBV12-3 or TRBV12-4; D might be TRBD1 or TRBD2, each matching 5 bases. The CDR3 is 14 amino acids. Trimming took 1 base from V and 16 from J, leaving 20 bases between them. The CDR3: CASSLDSSRDRSFF. In nucleotides, the CDR3 is TGTGCCAGCAGTTTAGACAGCTCCCGGGACCGGAGCTTCTTC.

This clonotype was detected many times. The chain is built from TRBV24-1 and TRBJ2-7, with D possibly TRBD1 on 6 matching bases. From germline, CDR1 is KGHDR and CDR2 SFDVKD. This CDR3 comprises 13 residues. The germline V and J ends were trimmed by 4 bases and 1 base, with 7 bases remaining between them. CDR3 sequence reads: CATSDDRSYEQYF. The CDR3 DNA reads as TGTGCCACCAGTGACGACAGGTCCTACGAGCAGTACTTC.